This TCR beta chain came from a study of human T cells and chemical hapten exposure. Study results and limitations: While controls formed fewer of them, expanded TCRs formed significantly more large CDR3 similarity clusters.

V trimming: 5 bases; J trimming: 4 bases; junction bases outside the gene matches: 4. In germline, CDR1 is MNHEY, CDR2 SMNVEV (reference sequence). The CDR3 consists of 14 residues. Documented time point: patch test 3, about 24 weeks after DPC sensitization. Treatment meaning: therapeutic diphenylcyclopropenone sensitization with weekly scalp DPC. This clonotype appeared a single time. Its target is unknown. TCRdb reprocessed the RACE reads with MiXCR, giving one entry per CDR3 protein. The sample shows 150,000 to 200,000 distinct CDR3 sequences, about 25% of them seen only once. V gene TRBV27 combines with J gene TRBJ1-1; TRBD1 agrees at 10 bases. This sequence was found in a woman between 40 and 50 years old with alopecia areata. Some clones in this sample may be carry-over from other donors' samples. Sample: whole blood, taken in connection with sensitization to the hapten diphenylcyclopropenone (DPC). The chain's CDR3 is CASSRDRGTTEAFF. CDR3 sequence (DNA): TGTGCCAGCAGTCGGGACAGGGGAACCACTGAAGCTTTCTTT.